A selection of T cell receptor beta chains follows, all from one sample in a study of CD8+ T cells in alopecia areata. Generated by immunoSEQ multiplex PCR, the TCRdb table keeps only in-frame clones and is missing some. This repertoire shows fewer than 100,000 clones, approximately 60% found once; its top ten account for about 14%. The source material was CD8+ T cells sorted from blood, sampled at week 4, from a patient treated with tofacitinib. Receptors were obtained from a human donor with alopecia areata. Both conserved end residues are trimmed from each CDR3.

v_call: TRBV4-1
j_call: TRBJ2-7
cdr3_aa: ASSQVPGGGYEQY

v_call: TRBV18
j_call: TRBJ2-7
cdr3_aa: ASSPRAVLSYEQY

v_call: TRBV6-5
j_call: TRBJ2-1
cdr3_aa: ASRKWQGDNEQF

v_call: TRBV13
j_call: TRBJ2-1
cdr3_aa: ASSSRTSGVRNEQF

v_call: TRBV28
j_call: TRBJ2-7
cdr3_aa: ASSSPPLAGGYYEQY

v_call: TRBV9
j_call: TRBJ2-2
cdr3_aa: ASSVALGMVTGELF

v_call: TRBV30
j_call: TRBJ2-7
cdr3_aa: AWSYGTGLYEQY

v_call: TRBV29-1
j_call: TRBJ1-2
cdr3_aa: SVVGQYGYT

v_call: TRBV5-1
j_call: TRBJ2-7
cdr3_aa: ASSLTRATSYEQY

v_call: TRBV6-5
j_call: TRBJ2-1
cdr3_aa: ASSYSGVNEQF

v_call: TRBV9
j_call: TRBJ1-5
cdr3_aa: ASSVGGYGNQPQH

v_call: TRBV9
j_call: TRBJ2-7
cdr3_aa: ASSPSRVSYEQY

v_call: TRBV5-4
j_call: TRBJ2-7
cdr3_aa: ASSPGTSGRFYEQY

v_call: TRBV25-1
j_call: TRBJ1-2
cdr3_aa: ASSDSLTSNYGYT

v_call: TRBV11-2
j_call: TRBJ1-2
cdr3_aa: ASSLAVPNRDQLLYGYT

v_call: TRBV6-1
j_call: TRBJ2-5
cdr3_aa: ATSGLEGTQY

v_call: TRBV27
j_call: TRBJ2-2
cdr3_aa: ASSLLGRSGELF

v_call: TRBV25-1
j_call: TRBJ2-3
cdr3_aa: ASSEGTSGGDTQY

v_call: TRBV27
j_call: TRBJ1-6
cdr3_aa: ASSPGSYNSPLH

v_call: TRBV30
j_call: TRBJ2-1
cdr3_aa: AAGLSYNEQF

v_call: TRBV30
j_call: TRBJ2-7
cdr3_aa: AWSVGTGAYEQY

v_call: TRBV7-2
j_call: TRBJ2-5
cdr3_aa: ASSRDVSGVETQY